This T cell receptor (beta chain) originates from a study of T-cell reconstitution after alpha-beta-depleted transplantation in children. The CDR3 contains 15 residues. The V gene lost 0 bases and the J gene lost 5 bases, with 17 bases spanning the gap. CDR1 SQVTM and CDR2 ANQGSEA come from the germline V gene. This clonotype was recorded a few times. Its antigen is not known. Preparing the TCRbeta library involved the use of unique molecular identifiers. TCRdb analysed the PCR reads with MiXCR anew, one entry per CDR3 protein. The sample lists 780,000 or so distinct CDR3 sequences, 15% to 20% occurring once. Study observations and caveats: Some patients showed high day-60 TCRbeta diversity, which derived from surviving recipient T cells and thymic progenitors. Once a year had passed after transplant, T-cell counts and diversity came mostly from newly produced T cells.

The receptor was derived from a male patient under 18 who had a stem cell transplant for acute lymphoblastic leukemia, so the T cells may come from the graft donor. The specimen comprised PBMCs, mostly from graft donor cells, sampled 360 days after TCRalphabeta/CD19-depleted stem cell transplant. The chain couples TRBV29-1 to TRBJ2-7; D is unresolved. The CDR3 DNA reads as TGCAGCGTTGAAGATCCGTGGGGTAGGAGAGACGAGCAGTACTTC. The encoded protein is CSVEDPWGRRDEQYF.